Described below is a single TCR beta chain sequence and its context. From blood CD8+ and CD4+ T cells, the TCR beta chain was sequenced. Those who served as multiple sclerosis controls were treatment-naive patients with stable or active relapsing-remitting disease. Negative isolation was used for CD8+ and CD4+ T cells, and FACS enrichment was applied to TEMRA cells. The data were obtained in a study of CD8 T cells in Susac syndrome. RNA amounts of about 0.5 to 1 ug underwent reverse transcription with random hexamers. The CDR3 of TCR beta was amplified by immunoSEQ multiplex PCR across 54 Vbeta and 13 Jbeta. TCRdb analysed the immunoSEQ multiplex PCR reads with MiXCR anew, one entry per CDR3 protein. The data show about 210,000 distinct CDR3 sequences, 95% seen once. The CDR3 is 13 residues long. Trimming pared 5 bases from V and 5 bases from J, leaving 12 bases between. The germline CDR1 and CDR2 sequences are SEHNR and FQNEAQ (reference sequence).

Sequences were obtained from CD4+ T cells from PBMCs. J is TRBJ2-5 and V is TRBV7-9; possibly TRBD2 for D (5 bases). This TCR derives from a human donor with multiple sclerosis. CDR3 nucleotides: TGTGCCAGCAGCCGGGGTTCGTACGAGACCCAGTACTTC. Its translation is CASSRGSYETQYF.